The clone carrying this T cell receptor beta chain was seen only a few times. Its specificity is not known. Template switching (which added a universal primer site) was used, and cDNA carried unique molecular identifiers. TCRdb passed the 5' RACE reads through MiXCR, listing each CDR3 protein once. The repertoire has hundreds of thousands of distinct CDR3 sequences, 5.5% to 6.5% of them found once; the top ten carry approximately 2%. The data derive from a study of identical twins. Study-level results: The study found that models underestimated out-of-frame TCR alpha sharing in monozygotic twins.

Between the trimmed V and J ends, which lost 3 bases and 1 base, there was a span of 6 bases. The CDR3 loop spans 12 amino acids. CDR1 and CDR2 (germline): DFQATT, SNEGSKA (reference sequence). The TCR was taken from a man aged 18 to 35 in good health. The chain combines TRBV20-1 with TRBJ2-5; D possibly corresponds to TRBD2 (6 bases). The sample consisted of naive T cells sorted from blood. The CDR3 spells CSASGSQETQYF. The CDR3 DNA is TGCAGTGCTAGCGGGAGCCAAGAGACCCAGTACTTC.